The 8 T cell receptor beta chains presented below share a single source sample, sequenced in a study of T cell repertoires in cytomegalovirus infection (dated by TCRdb to 2018 to 2020). The instrument given in TCRdb is Illumina HiSeq 1500. Using fastp at Q25 and MiXCR, TCRdb reprocessed the public reads and kept productive beta chains. Each entry is one CDR3 protein sequence, shown with its most common DNA and genes. The sample yields 200,000 to 250,000 distinct CDR3 sequences; over 20% were counted once. The top ten hold about 18% of the sample. Sequencing used CD8+ T cells from PBMCs. These receptors all stem from a human donor in good health (CMV status not recorded). Some clones in this sample may be carry-over from other donors' samples.

The chain uses TRBV5-5 and TRBJ2-1; no reliable D call. Trimming removed 4 bases from V and 0 bases from J, with 11 bases in between. CDR1 is SGHKS and CDR2 is YYEKEE in the germline V gene (reference sequence). The CDR3 has 15 amino acids. CDR3 DNA sequence: TGTGCCAGCAGCCCCTATAAGAGCTCCTACAATGAGCAGTTCTTC. Translation: CASSPYKSSYNEQFF.

The rearrangement uses TRBV7-2 and TRBJ2-1, with 9 positions matching TRBD2. The length of the CDR3 is 16 residues. The V gene's germline CDR1 is SGHTA and CDR2 FQGNSA. V shed 2 bases and J 7 bases; nucleotides not matched to a gene: 9. For the CDR3, the DNA is TGTGCCAGCAGCTTAAATGCTCGGCGGGGGGGAAATGAGCAGTTCTTC. This gives the protein CASSLNARRGGNEQFF.

This clonotype was counted many times. The chain employs TRBV7-2 and TRBJ2-5, with D maybe TRBD1 (5 bases). Trimming removed 2 bases at V and 5 bases at J, with 12 bases between. Germline V gives CDR1 SGHTA, CDR2 FQGNSA. CDR3 length: 14 residues. The CDR3 bases are TGTGCCAGCAGCTTATACAGGTTAAGGGAGACCCAGTACTTC. Its protein product is CASSLYRLRETQYF.

This clonotype was seen many times. This CDR3 reads CASSQGGNTEAFF. CDR3 coding DNA: TGCGCCAGCAGCCAAGGGGGGAACACTGAAGCTTTCTTT. The gene calls are TRBV4-1 and TRBJ1-1; no reliable D call. Germline assignment: CDR1 MGHRA and CDR2 YSYEKL. This CDR3 is built from 13 residues. V was trimmed by 1 base and J by 1 base, leaving 4 bases between them.

The chain is built from TRBV19 and TRBJ1-5, with no clear D. Germline values: CDR1 LNHDA, CDR2 SQIVND (reference sequence). V was trimmed by 9 bases and J by 0 bases, leaving 15 bases between them. The CDR3 consists of 15 residues. In DNA form, the CDR3 reads TGTGCCAGCAAGTGGGGAGAAGGTAGCAATCAGCCCCAGCATTTT. Its protein is CASKWGEGSNQPQHF.

The chain is built from TRBV6-4 and TRBJ1-1; D is ambiguous. CDR1 is MRHNA, CDR2 SNTAGT, per germline. CDR3 size: 14 residues. Trimming pared 0 bases from V and 8 bases from J, leaving 13 bases between. The CDR3 region is CASSDSELGTEAFF. The CDR3 nucleotides are TGTGCCAGCAGTGACTCGGAGTTGGGTACCGAAGCTTTCTTT.

The rearrangement joins TRBV6-6 to TRBJ2-5; a possible D gene is TRBD2 (5 bases). The CDR3 length is 13 residues. V gave up 6 bases and J gave up 5 bases, with 13 bases separating them. Germline loops: CDR1 MNHNY, CDR2 SVGAGI (reference sequence). CDR3 in amino acids: CASSLAAGETQYF. CDR3 bases: TGTGCCAGCAGCCTGGCGGCGGGCGAGACCCAGTACTTC.

The chain uses TRBV7-9 and TRBJ2-5; TRBD2 is a possible D gene (5 bases). Germline V CDR1 and CDR2: SEHNR, FQNEAQ (reference sequence). Trimming pared 6 bases from V and 7 bases from J, leaving 12 bases between. The CDR3 contains 12 residues. The CDR3 loop reads CASSTGEGTQYF. The CDR3, as DNA: TGTGCCAGCAGTACCGGGGAAGGGACCCAGTACTTC.